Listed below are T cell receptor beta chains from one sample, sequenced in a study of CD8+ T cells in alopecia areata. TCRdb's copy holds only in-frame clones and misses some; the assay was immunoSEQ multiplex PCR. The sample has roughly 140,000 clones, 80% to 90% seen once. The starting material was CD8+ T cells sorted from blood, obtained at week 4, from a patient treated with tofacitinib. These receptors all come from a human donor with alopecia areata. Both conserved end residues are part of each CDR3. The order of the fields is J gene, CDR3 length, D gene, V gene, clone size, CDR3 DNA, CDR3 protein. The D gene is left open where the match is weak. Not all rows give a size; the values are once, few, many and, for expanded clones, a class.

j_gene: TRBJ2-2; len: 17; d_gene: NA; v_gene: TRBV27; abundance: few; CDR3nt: TGTGCCAGCAGTTTAGAGCTCGGGTCGGGCTACACCGGGGAGCTGTTTTTT; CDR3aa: CASSLELGSGYTGELFF
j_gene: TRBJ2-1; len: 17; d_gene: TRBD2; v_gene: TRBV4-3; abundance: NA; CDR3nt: TGCGCCAGCAGCCAAGATCGGGGCGGGGGGTGGTACAATGAGCAGTTCTTC; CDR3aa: CASSQDRGGGWYNEQFF
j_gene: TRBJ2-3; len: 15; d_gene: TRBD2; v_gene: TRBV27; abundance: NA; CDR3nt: TGTGCCAGCAGCCGCTTAGCGGGGGGGCTCGATACGCAGTATTTT; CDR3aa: CASSRLAGGLDTQYF
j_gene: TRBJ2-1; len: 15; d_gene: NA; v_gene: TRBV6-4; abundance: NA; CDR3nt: TGTGCCAGCAGTGACTCGGGACTCCAGGGAGGTGAGCAGTTCTTC; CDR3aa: CASSDSGLQGGEQFF
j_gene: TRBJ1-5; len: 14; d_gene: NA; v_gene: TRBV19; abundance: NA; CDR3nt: TGTGCCAGTAGCATGCCCCAGTGGGGAGTGCCCCAGCATTTT; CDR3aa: CASSMPQWGVPQHF
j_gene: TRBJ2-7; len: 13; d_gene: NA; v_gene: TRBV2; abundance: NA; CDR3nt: TGTGCCGGCAAACGGGACCCCCAGGGCGAGCAGTACTTC; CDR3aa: CAGKRDPQGEQYF
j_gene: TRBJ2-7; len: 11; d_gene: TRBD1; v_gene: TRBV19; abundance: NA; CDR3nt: TGTGCCAGCCAGGGGGCCTACGAGCAGTACTTC; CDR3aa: CASQGAYEQYF
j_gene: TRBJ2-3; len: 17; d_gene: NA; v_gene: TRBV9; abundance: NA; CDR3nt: TGTGCCAGCAGCGTAGAAGGGGAAATACGGCCCACAGATACGCAGTATTTT; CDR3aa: CASSVEGEIRPTDTQYF
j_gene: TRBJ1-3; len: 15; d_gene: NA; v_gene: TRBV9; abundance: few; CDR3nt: TGTGCCAGCAGCGGGTTCGACACGACTGGAAACACCATATATTTT; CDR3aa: CASSGFDTTGNTIYF
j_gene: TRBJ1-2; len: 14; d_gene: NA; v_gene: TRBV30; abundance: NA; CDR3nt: TGTGCCTGGAGTGTAAGGGGCGCTGTATATGGCTACACCTTC; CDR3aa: CAWSVRGAVYGYTF
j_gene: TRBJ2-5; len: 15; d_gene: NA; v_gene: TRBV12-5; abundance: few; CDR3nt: TGTGCTAGTGGTTTGGCGACTTATAACCAAGAGACCCAGTACTTC; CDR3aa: CASGLATYNQETQYF